The next 18 T cell receptor beta chains were all read from a single sample in a study of shared clonotypes between healthy human individuals. Sequencing was performed with immunoSEQ multiplex PCR; in TCRdb, only in-frame clones are kept and a portion is missing. The sample holds 450,000 to 550,000 clones, about four fifths seen once. The specimen sequenced was PBMCs. The receptors were sampled from a woman aged 40 to 50 in good health. Some clones in this sample may be carry-over from other donors' samples.

This chain connects TRBV9 to TRBJ2-5, with TRBD2 matching 8 bases. Germline V gene lookup returns CDR1 SGDLS and CDR2 YYNGEE. CDR3 length: 16 residues. The trim removed 4 bases at V and 0 bases at J, leaving 8 bases unmatched. Written as DNA, the CDR3 is TGTGCCAGCAGCTCCCCGGGACTAGGCCACCAAGAGACCCAGTACTTC. Its translation: CASSSPGLGHQETQYF.

The chain joins TRBV7-3 to TRBJ2-1, with D unresolved. Trimming took off 2 bases at V and 10 bases at J, with 12 bases between the two ends. This CDR3 comprises 13 residues. Germline CDR1 SGHTA, CDR2 FQGTGA. CDR3 sequence: CASSLERPGEQFF. The CDR3 DNA follows: TGTGCCAGCAGCTTAGAGCGCCCTGGGGAGCAGTTCTTC.

This clone was seen more than once but under ten times. The chain combines TRBV30 with TRBJ2-1, with D uncertain. The CDR3 is made up of 11 amino acids. CDR1 is GTSNPN, CDR2 SVGIG, per germline (reference sequence). V dropped 7 bases and J dropped 6 bases, with 10 bases sitting between them. The CDR3 here is CASGRRNEQFF. The CDR3 DNA reads as TGTGCCTCGGGTAGGCGCAATGAGCAGTTCTTC. Together with reference TRBV30 and TRBJ2-1, the CDR3 gives the full variable domain: SQTIHQWPATLVQPVGSPLSLECTVEGTSNPNLYWYRQAAGRGLQLLFYSVGIGQISSEVPQNLSASRPQDRQFILSSKKLLLSDSGFYLCASGRRNEQFFGPGTRLTVL.

The chain combines TRBV7-6 with TRBJ2-3; either TRBD1 or TRBD2 may fit D (5 bases each). CDR1 SGHVS and CDR2 FNYEAQ come from the germline V gene. V was shortened by 1 base and J by 4 bases, with 12 bases between the two germline ends. The CDR3 runs 15 residues. The CDR3 is CASSLGGIGADTQYF. Here the CDR3 DNA reads TGTGCCAGCAGCTTAGGGGGGATCGGTGCAGATACGCAGTATTTT.

This clone was recorded a few times. The chain is built from TRBV2 and TRBJ1-1; no clear D. Germline lookup yields CDR1 SNHLY and CDR2 FYNNEI. V gave up 3 bases and J gave up 3 bases, with 11 bases separating them. CDR3 length: 14 residues. This CDR3 is CASSEAGSYTEAFF. Written as DNA, the CDR3 is TGTGCCAGCAGTGAGGCCGGGTCTTACACTGAAGCTTTCTTT.

This clone was picked up one time. This chain connects TRBV7-3 to TRBJ2-1, with D perhaps TRBD2 (5 bases). Germline V lookup: CDR1 SGHTA, CDR2 FQGTGA. The CDR3 loop spans 16 amino acids. V lost 5 bases, J lost 0 bases, and 14 bases lay in between. The CDR3 reads CASSLGGLGSYNEQFF. The CDR3 DNA sequence: TGTGCCAGCAGCCTAGGAGGTCTAGGCTCCTACAATGAGCAGTTCTTC.

The V gene is TRBV5-1, the J gene TRBJ2-1; no firm D call. The germline V gene has CDR1 SGHRS and CDR2 YFSETQ. V lost 0 bases, J lost 2 bases, and 12 bases lay in between. This CDR3 comprises 16 residues. The CDR3 sequence: CASSLAGGFTYNEQFF. DNA for the CDR3: TGCGCCAGCAGCTTGGCGGGCGGATTTACCTACAATGAGCAGTTCTTC.

The chain is built from TRBV6-1 and TRBJ2-7; D perhaps matches TRBD2 (5 bases). With 2 bases removed from V and 6 bases from J, the gap between germline ends came to 11 bases. This CDR3 spans 13 amino acids. Germline values: CDR1 MNHNS, CDR2 SASEGT. The CDR3 protein is CASSEKEVAEQYF. CDR3 nucleotides: TGTGCCAGCAGTGAAAAGGAGGTGGCCGAGCAGTACTTC.

The chain carries TRBV28 and TRBJ1-1; D possibly corresponds to TRBD1 (6 bases). Trimming pared 3 bases from V and 2 bases from J, leaving 10 bases between. Germline V gives CDR1 MDHEN, CDR2 SYDVKM. CDR3 length: 14 amino acids. CDR3 residues: CASSFGGANTEAFF. CDR3 DNA sequence: TGTGCCAGCAGTTTTGGGGGGGCCAACACTGAAGCTTTCTTT.

This clone was seen a single time. The chain has TRBV2 and TRBJ2-7, with 11 bases aligning to TRBD2. This CDR3 spans 17 amino acids. In germline, CDR1 is SNHLY, CDR2 FYNNEI. V shed 6 bases, J shed 2 bases, and the junction held 12 bases outside the gene matches. CDR3 loop: CASRPTSGSRGAYEQYF. The CDR3 bases are TGTGCCAGCAGACCAACTAGCGGGAGTAGGGGCGCCTACGAGCAGTACTTC.

This clone occurred once. The chain is built from TRBV19 and TRBJ1-2; D is unresolved. Trimming took 6 bases from V and 4 from J, leaving 18 bases between them. The CDR3 has 15 amino acids. CDR1 and CDR2 (germline): LNHDA, SQIVND (reference sequence). The CDR3 is CASSPDRHIGYGYTF. For the CDR3, the DNA is TGTGCCAGTAGCCCGGACCGGCACATAGGCTATGGCTACACCTTC.

The rearrangement links TRBV4-1 to TRBJ2-5; D may be TRBD1 or TRBD2 (5 bases each). The germline V gene encodes CDR1 MGHRA and CDR2 YSYEKL. V shed 3 bases and J shed 4 bases, with 15 bases lying between them. This CDR3 has 15 residues. The CDR3 reads CASSHGDPVAETQYF. CDR3 nucleotide sequence: TGCGCCAGCAGCCATGGGGACCCCGTTGCAGAGACCCAGTACTTC.

For this clone: This specimen includes other DNA sequences encoding the same CDR3. V is TRBV9 and J is TRBJ1-3; D gene uncertain. The CDR3 covers 15 residues. Germline values: CDR1 SGDLS, CDR2 YYNGEE. V shed 0 bases and J shed 0 bases, with 7 bases lying between them. The CDR3 is CASSVGGGSGNTIYF. As DNA, the CDR3 is TGTGCCAGCAGCGTAGGGGGTGGCTCTGGAAACACCATATATTTT.

For the CDR3, the DNA is TGTGCCATCAGTGAGTCCCCCGACAGGGGGCCGCACAGGAACACTGAAGCTTTCTTT. Translated: CAISESPDRGPHRNTEAFF. The rearrangement joins TRBV10-3 to TRBJ1-1; TRBD1 matches at 10 bases. V dropped 0 bases and J dropped 1; count of bases not matched to a gene: 11. Germline CDR1 ENHRY, CDR2 SYGVKD. This CDR3 is built from 19 residues.

This clone was recorded only once. This chain joins TRBV5-1 and TRBJ2-4; 9 bases are shared with TRBD1. Germline lookup yields CDR1 SGHRS and CDR2 YFSETQ. J gave up 6 bases and V 3 bases, and 4 bases lay outside the gene matches. This CDR3 comprises 14 residues. CDR3 residues: CASSSGTGINIQYF. In nucleotides, the CDR3 is TGCGCCAGCAGCTCCGGGACAGGGATAAACATTCAGTACTTC. The whole variable domain, filled in from reference TRBV5-1 and TRBJ2-4, reads KAGVTQTPRYLIKTRGQQVTLSCSPISGHRSVSWYQQTPGQGLQFLFEYFSETQRNKGNFPGRFSGRQFSNSRSEMNVSTLELGDSALYLCASSSGTGINIQYFGAGTRLSVL.

V gene TRBV6-4 combines with J gene TRBJ2-2, with a possible D match to TRBD2 (5 bases). The V gene's germline CDR1 is MRHNA and CDR2 SNTAGT. The CDR3 has 13 residues. The V and J ends lost 6 bases and 5 bases respectively, with 10 bases between them. The CDR3 protein is CASSPERTGELFF. DNA of the CDR3: TGTGCCAGCAGCCCTGAGCGGACCGGGGAGCTGTTTTTT.

The V gene is TRBV18, the J gene TRBJ1-5; D is uncertain. V lost 0 bases and J lost 2, with 2 bases in between. The germline V gene encodes CDR1 KGHSH and CDR2 LQKENI. The CDR3 sequence is 13 residues long. This CDR3 is CASSPPGNQPQHF. Here the CDR3 DNA reads TGTGCCAGCTCACCACCGGGCAATCAGCCCCAGCATTTT.

The rearrangement links TRBV28 to TRBJ2-1, with TRBD2 identical over 14 bases. Germline lookup yields CDR1 MDHEN and CDR2 SYDVKM. The CDR3 consists of 16 residues. J was trimmed by 9 bases and V by 4 bases; bases with no gene match: 8. DNA of the CDR3: TGTGCCAGCAGTTCCATGACTAGCGGGAGGGCCGGTGAGCAGTTCTTC. Encoded protein: CASSSMTSGRAGEQFF.